Listed below are T cell receptor beta chains from one sample, sequenced in a study of cytomegalovirus exposure and HLA in healthy donors. Sequencing was performed with immunoSEQ multiplex PCR; in TCRdb, only in-frame clones are kept and a portion is missing. The table includes about 140,000 clones, 73% detected once. Sequenced material: PBMCs. These receptors came from a human donor in good health. Both conserved end residues are part of each CDR3. D genes are given only for firm matches. Clone sizes are given selectively: once, few, many, or a class where the clone is expanded.

v_gene,j_gene,d_gene,abundance,len,CDR3aa,CDR3nt
TRBV5-6,TRBJ2-7,NA,NA,16,CASSFGTGDLSYEQYF,TGTGCCAGCAGCTTTGGGACGGGGGACTTATCCTACGAGCAGTACTTC
TRBV6-1,TRBJ2-7,TRBD2,NA,11,CASRGVYEQYF,TGTGCCAGTCGGGGGGTCTACGAGCAGTACTTC
TRBV29-1,TRBJ2-1,NA,few,12,CSVVPPDNEQFF,TGCAGCGTTGTACCCCCAGACAATGAGCAGTTCTTC
TRBV4-1,TRBJ2-3,TRBD1,NA,16,CASSQSGQGRTDTQYF,TGCGCCAGCAGCCAATCAGGACAGGGTCGCACAGATACGCAGTATTTT
TRBV11-3,TRBJ2-7,TRBD1,NA,15,CASSVSGTATYEQYF,TGTGCCAGCAGCGTCTCCGGGACAGCTACCTACGAGCAGTACTTC
TRBV25-1,TRBJ1-6,TRBD1,NA,13,CASRWDRNSPLHF,TGTGCCAGCCGCTGGGACAGAAATTCACCCCTCCACTTT
TRBV4-2,TRBJ2-3,NA,NA,12,CASSQVADTQYF,TGTGCCAGCAGCCAAGTAGCAGATACGCAGTATTTT
TRBV4-1,TRBJ1-2,NA,few,14,CASSQGTPNYGYTF,TGCGCCAGCAGCCAAGGGACACCTAACTATGGCTACACCTTC
TRBV10-1,TRBJ2-5,NA,NA,12,CASSDGEETQYF,TGCGCCAGCAGTGACGGGGAGGAGACCCAGTACTTC
TRBV5-1,TRBJ2-7,TRBD2,NA,16,CASSLGLAGLSYEQYF,TGCGCCAGCAGCTTGGGACTAGCGGGCCTCTCCTACGAGCAGTACTTC
TRBV30,TRBJ2-1,NA,NA,13,CAWSGQLGVKEFF,TGTGCCTGGAGTGGACAGCTTGGCGTGAAGGAGTTCTTC
TRBV9,TRBJ2-7,TRBD2,NA,16,CASSTRPIAGNYEQYF,TGTGCCAGCAGCACCCGTCCTATAGCGGGGAACTACGAGCAGTACTTC
TRBV18,TRBJ1-6,NA,NA,18,CASSRGTGRSSYNSPLHF,TGTGCCAGCTCACGGGGGACTGGTAGGAGCTCCTATAATTCACCCCTCCACTTT